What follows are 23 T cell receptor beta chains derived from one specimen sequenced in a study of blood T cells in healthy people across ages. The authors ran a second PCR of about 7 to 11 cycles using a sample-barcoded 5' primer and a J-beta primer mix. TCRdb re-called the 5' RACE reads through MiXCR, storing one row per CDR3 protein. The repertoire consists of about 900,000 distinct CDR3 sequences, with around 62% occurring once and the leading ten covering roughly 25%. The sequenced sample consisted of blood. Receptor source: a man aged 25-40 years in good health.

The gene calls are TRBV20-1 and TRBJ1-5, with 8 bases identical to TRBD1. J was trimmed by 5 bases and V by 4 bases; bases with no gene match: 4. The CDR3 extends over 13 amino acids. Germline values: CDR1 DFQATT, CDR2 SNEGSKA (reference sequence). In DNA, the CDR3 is TGCAGTGCTACAGGGGGCAAGGATCAGCCCCAGCATTTT. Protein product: CSATGGKDQPQHF.

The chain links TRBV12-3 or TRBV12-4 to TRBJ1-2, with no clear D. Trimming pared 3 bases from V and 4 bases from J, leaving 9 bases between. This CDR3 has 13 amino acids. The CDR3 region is CASSFWEGYGYTF. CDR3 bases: TGTGCCAGCAGTTTTTGGGAAGGCTATGGCTACACCTTC.

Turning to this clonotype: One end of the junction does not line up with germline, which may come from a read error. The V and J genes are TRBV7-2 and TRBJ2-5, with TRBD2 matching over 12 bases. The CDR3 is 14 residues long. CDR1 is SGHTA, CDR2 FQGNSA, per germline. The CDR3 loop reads CVSSQGLAGETQYF. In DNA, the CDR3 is TGTGTCAGCAGCCAAGGACTAGCGGGGGAGACCCAGTACTTC. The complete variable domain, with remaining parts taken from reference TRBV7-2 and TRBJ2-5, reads GAGVSQSPSNKVTEKGKDVELRCDPISGHTALYWYRQSLGQGLEFLIYFQGNSAPDKSGLPSDRFSAERTGGSVSTLTIQRTQQEDSAVYLCVSSQGLAGETQYFGPGTRLLVL.

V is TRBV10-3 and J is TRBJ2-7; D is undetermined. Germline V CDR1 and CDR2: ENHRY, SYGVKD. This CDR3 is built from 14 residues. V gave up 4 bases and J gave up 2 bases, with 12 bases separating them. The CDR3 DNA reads TGTGCCATCAGTGTTGGAGCACAGACCTACGAGCAGTACTTC. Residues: CAISVGAQTYEQYF.

CDR3 residues: CASSSGLASADTQYF. CDR3 DNA: TGTGCCAGCAGCTCGGGACTAGCCAGCGCAGATACGCAGTATTTT. The chain employs TRBV7-2 and TRBJ2-3; 9 bases map to TRBD2. V gave up 4 bases and J gave up 4 bases; unmatched junction bases: 6. Germline values: CDR1 SGHTA, CDR2 FQGNSA. There are 15 residues in the CDR3.

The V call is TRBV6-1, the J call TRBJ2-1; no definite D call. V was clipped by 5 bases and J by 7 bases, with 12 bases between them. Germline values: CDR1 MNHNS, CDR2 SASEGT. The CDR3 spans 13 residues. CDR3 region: CASSPAPENEQFF. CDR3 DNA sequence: TGTGCCAGCAGTCCTGCCCCGGAGAATGAGCAGTTCTTC.

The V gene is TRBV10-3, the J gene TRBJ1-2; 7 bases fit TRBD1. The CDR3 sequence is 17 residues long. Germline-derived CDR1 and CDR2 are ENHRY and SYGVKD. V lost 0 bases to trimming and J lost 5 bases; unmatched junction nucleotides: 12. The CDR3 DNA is TGTGCCATCAGTGAGTCGAAGGGTGACAGGGTTATTTATGGCTACACCTTC. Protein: CAISESKGDRVIYGYTF.

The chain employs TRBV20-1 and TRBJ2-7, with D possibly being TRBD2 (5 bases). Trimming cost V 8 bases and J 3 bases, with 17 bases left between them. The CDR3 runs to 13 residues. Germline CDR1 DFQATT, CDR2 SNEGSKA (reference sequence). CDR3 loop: CSQRLALRYEQYF. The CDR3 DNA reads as TGCAGTCAGAGGCTAGCCCTCCGCTACGAGCAGTACTTC.

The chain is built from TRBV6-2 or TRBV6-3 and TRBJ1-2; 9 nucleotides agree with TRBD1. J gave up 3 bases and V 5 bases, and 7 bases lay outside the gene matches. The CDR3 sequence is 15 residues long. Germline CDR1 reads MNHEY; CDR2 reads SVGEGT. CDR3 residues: CASSPLRDRDYGYTF. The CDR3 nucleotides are TGTGCCAGCAGTCCCTTAAGGGACAGGGACTATGGCTACACCTTC.

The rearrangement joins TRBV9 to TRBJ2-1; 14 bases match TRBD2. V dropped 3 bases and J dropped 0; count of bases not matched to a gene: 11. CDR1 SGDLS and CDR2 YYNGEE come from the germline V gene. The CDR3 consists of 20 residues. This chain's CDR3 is CASSGIGGTSGGSSYNEQFF. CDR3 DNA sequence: TGTGCCAGCAGCGGGATAGGGGGGACTAGCGGGGGAAGCTCCTACAATGAGCAGTTCTTC.

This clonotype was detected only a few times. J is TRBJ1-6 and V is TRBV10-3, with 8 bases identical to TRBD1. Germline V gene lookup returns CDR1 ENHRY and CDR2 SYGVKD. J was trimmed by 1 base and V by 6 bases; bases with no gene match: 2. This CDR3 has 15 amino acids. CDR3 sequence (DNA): TGTGCCATCAGGACAGGGGTGTCCTATAATTCACCCCTCCACTTT. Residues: CAIRTGVSYNSPLHF.

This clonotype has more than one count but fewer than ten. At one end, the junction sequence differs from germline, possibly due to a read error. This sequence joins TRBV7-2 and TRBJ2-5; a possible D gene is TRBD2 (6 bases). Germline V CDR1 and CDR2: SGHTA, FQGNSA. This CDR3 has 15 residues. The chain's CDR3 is CASSKTGTPQVTQYF. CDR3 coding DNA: TGTGCCAGCAGCAAGACCGGGACTCCCCAAGTGACCCAGTACTTC.

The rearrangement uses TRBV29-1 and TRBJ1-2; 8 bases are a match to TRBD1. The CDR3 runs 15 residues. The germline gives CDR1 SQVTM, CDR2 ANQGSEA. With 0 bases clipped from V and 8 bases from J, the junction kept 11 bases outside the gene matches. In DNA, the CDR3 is TGCAGCGTTGAAGAAGAGGGCAGGGGGCGCCGAGGCTACACCTTC. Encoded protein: CSVEEEGRGRRGYTF.

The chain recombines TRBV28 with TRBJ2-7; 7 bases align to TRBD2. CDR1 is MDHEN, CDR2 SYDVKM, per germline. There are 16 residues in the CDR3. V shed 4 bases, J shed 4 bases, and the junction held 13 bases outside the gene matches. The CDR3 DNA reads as TGTGCCAGCAGTTCCATGGGGGGAGGGCCATGGTACGAGCAGTACTTC. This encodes CASSSMGGGPWYEQYF.

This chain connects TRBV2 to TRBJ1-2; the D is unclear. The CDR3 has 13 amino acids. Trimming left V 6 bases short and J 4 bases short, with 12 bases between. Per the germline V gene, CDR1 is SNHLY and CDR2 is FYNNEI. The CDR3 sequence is CASRVQAAYGYTF. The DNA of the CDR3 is TGTGCCAGCAGGGTCCAGGCGGCCTATGGCTACACCTTC. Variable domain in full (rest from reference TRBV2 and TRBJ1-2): EPEVTQTPSHQVTQMGQEVILRCVPISNHLYFYWYRQILGQKVEFLVSFYNNEISEKSEIFDDQFSVERPDGSNFTLKIRSTKLEDSAMYFCASRVQAAYGYTFGSGTRLTVV.

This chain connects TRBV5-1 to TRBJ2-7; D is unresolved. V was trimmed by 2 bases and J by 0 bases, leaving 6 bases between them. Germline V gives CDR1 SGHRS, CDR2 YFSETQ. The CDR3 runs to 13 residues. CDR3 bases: TGCGCCAGCAGCTTAAGACTCTCCTACGAGCAGTACTTC. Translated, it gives CASSLRLSYEQYF. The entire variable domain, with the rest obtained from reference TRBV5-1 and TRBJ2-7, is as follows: KAGVTQTPRYLIKTRGQQVTLSCSPISGHRSVSWYQQTPGQGLQFLFEYFSETQRNKGNFPGRFSGRQFSNSRSEMNVSTLELGDSALYLCASSLRLSYEQYFGPGTRLTVT.

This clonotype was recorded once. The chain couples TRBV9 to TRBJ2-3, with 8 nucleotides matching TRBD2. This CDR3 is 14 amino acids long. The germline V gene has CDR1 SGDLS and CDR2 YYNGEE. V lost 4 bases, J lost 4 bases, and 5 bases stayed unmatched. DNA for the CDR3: TGTGCCAGCAGCCCCGGGGGGGAGCCAGATACGCAGTATTTT. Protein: CASSPGGEPDTQYF.

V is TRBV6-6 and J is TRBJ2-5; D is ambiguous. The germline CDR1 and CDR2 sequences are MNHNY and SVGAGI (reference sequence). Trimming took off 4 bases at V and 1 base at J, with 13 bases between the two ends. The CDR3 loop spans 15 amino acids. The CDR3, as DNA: TGTGCCAGCAGTTTAATGGGGAAAGCCCAAGAGACCCAGTACTTC. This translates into CASSLMGKAQETQYF.

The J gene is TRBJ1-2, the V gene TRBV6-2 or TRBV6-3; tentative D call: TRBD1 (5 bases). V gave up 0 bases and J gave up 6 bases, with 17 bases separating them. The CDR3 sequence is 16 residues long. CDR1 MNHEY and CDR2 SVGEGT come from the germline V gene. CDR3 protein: CASSYSDISLGDGYTF. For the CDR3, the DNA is TGTGCCAGCAGTTACTCGGACATTTCCCTAGGTGATGGCTACACCTTC.

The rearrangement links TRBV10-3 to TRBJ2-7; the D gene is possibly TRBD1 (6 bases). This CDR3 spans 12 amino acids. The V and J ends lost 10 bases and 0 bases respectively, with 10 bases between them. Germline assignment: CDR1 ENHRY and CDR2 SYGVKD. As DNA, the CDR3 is TGTGCCACCCTGACAGGCTCCTACGAGCAGTACTTC. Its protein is CATLTGSYEQYF.

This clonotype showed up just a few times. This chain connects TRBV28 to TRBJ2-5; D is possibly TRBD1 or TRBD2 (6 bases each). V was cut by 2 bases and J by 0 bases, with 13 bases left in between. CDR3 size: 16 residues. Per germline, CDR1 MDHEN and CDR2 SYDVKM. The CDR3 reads CASSLEGGKYQETQYF. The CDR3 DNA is TGTGCCAGCAGTTTAGAGGGGGGCAAGTACCAAGAGACCCAGTACTTC.

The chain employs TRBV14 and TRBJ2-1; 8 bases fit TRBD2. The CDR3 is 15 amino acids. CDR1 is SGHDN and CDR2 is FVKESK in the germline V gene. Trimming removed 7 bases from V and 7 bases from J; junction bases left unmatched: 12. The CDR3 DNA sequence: TGTGCCAGCACCCTCACCGGGACTAGTCAGAATGAGCAGTTCTTC. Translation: CASTLTGTSQNEQFF. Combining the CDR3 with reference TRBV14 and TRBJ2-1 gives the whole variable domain EAGVTQFPSHSVIEKGQTVTLRCDPISGHDNLYWYRRVMGKEIKFLLHFVKESKQDESGMPNNRFLAERTGGTYSTLKVQPAELEDSGVYFCASTLTGTSQNEQFFGPGTRLTVL.

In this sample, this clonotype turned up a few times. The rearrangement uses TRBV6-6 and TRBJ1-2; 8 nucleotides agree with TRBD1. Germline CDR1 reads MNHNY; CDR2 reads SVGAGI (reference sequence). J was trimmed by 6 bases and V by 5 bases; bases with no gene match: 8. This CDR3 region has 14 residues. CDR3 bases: TGTGCCAGCAGTCTCTCCCAGGGGGCGAATGGCTACACCTTC. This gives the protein CASSLSQGANGYTF.